This paragraph covers one TCR beta chain sequence. The CDR3 has 18 residues. Germline V CDR1 and CDR2: SGHRS, YFSETQ. The data derive from a study of monozygotic twins with inflammatory bowel disease. TCRdb reprocessed the 5' RACE reads and reports one entry per CDR3 protein, with no DNA. This specimen shows over 90,000 distinct CDR3 sequences; the ten leading clones hold 1.5% to 2%. This chain uses TRBV5-1 with TRBJ2-3; TCRdb lists TRBD2, though no DNA is available to test this call. Material for sequencing was blood. This TCR derives from a human donor with ulcerative colitis or Crohn's disease, or a healthy co-twin of an affected twin (not recorded which). The CDR3 protein is CASSAAGTSGRATDTQYF.